This record concerns one T cell receptor beta chain sequence. In the PCR, 60 Vbeta and 13 Jbeta primers were used. This table comes from immunoSEQ multiplex PCR, and its TCRdb copy is limited to in-frame clones, with some not included. This table holds about 110,000 clones, 65% to 75% found once. This record comes from a study of cytomegalovirus exposure and HLA in healthy donors. V was shortened by 7 bases and J by 1 base, with 16 bases between the two germline ends. Germline values: CDR1 LNHDA, CDR2 SQIVND (reference sequence). CDR3 length equals 15 residues. The sequenced sample consisted of PBMCs. The sequence came from a female donor in good health and CMV-seronegative. This sequence joins TRBV19 and TRBJ2-5, with D unresolved. In DNA form, the CDR3 reads TGTGCCAGTAAACCCCGACATCTCCTCCAAGAGACCCAGTACTTC. Amino acids: CASKPRHLLQETQYF.